This is a list of T cell receptor beta chains from one sample in a study of T cell repertoires in cytomegalovirus infection. Each CDR3 protein gets one entry after TCRdb re-called the reads with MiXCR. The sample has around 99,000 distinct CDR3 sequences, less than 30% seen once. These receptors have no known antigen. Sequenced here: CD8+ T cells from cultured PBMCs, sampled from culture after CMV antigen stimulation. The receptors shown here come from a human donor in good health (CMV status not recorded). Some clones in this sample may be carry-over from other donors' samples. Each CDR3 is given with its conserved first and last residue. The order of the fields is D gene, clone size, V gene, J gene, CDR3 DNA, CDR3 protein. D genes are given only for firm matches. The size entry is marked missing in some rows and otherwise reads once, few, many or a size class.

>TRBD1|few|TRBV12-3/TRBV12-4|TRBJ2-5
TGTGCCAGCAGCCCCTCCTGGACAGGGGGCGAACGAGAGACCCAGTACTTC
CASSPSWTGGERETQYF
>.|.|TRBV25-1|TRBJ1-6
TGTGCCAGCAGTGGCTCCTATAATTCACCCCTCCACTTT
CASSGSYNSPLHF
>.|many|TRBV3-1|TRBJ2-5
TGTGCCAGCAGCCGAACTGCCAGGGGACAAGAGACCCAGTACTTC
CASSRTARGQETQYF
>.|.|TRBV9|TRBJ2-5
TGTGCCAGCAGCGCTTCTCCGGGGGCAAAGACCCAGTACTTC
CASSASPGAKTQYF
>.|.|TRBV20-1|TRBJ1-2
TGCAGTGCTAGAGACAGGGTTGCTGGCTACACCTTC
CSARDRVAGYTF
>.|many|TRBV7-2|TRBJ2-1
TGTGCCAGCAGTCAAGGGTCGGATCCGAGGGTCTTC
CASSQGSDPRVF
>.|few|TRBV7-6|TRBJ1-1
TGTGCCAGCAGCTCGGGGACGTCTGAAGCTTTCTTT
CASSSGTSEAFF
>.|few|TRBV19|TRBJ1-5
TGTGCCAGTCAAGACAGGTTCAATAGCAATCAGCCCCAGCATTTT
CASQDRFNSNQPQHF
>TRBD1|few|TRBV7-9|TRBJ2-1
TGTGCCAGCAGCTCCGGACAGGCTGAAGGTGAGCAGTTCTTC
CASSSGQAEGEQFF
>.|.|TRBV20-1|TRBJ2-1
TGCAGTGCTAGGCGGGTCTCGGGCTATGAGCAGTTCTTC
CSARRVSGYEQFF
>.|many|TRBV7-2|TRBJ2-1
TGTGCCAGCAGCTTAGTGATGCGGGACAATGAGCAGTTCTTC
CASSLVMRDNEQFF
>TRBD2|.|TRBV28|TRBJ2-5
TGTGCCAGCAGTATCCCCCGCGGGGGGGGCCGGGAGACCCAGTACTTC
CASSIPRGGGRETQYF
>TRBD1|few|TRBV2|TRBJ1-6
TGTGCCAGCCGGACCACCGGGACAGGGAATTCACCCCTCCACTTT
CASRTTGTGNSPLHF
>.|.|TRBV13|TRBJ2-2
TGTGCCAGCAGCTTAGACTTTAACACCGGGGAGCTGTTTTTT
CASSLDFNTGELFF
>.|.|TRBV28|TRBJ2-4
TGTGCCAGCAGTTTAAGACTAGCCAAAAACATTCAGTACTTC
CASSLRLAKNIQYF
>TRBD2|.|TRBV6-6|TRBJ2-1
TGTGCCAGCAGTTACCTCACTAGCGGGAGCGATCCGTTCTTC
CASSYLTSGSDPFF